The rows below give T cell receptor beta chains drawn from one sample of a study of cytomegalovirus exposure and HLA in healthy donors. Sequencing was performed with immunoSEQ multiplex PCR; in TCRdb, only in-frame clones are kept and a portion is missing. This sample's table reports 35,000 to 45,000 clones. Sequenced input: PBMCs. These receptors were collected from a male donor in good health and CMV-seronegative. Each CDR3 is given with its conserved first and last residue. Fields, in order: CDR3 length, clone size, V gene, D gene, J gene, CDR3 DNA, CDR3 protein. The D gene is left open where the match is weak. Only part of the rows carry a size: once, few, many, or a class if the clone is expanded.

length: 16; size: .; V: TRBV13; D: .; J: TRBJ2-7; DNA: TGTGCCAGCAGCTTAGGCCTGGTTGGGGGCTCCTACGAGCAGTACTTC; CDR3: CASSLGLVGGSYEQYF
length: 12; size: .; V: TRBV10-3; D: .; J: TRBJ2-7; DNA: TGTGCCATCAGTGGGCCGGCCGGGGGACCGTACTTC; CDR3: CAISGPAGGPYF
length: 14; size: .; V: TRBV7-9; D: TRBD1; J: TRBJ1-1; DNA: TGTGCCAGCAGCTTACCAGGGGGCGGCACTGAAGCTTTCTTT; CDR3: CASSLPGGGTEAFF
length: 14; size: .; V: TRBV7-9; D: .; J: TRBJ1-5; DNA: TGTGCCAGCAGCTCTCGGGAGGGCAATCAGCCCCAGCATTTT; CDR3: CASSSREGNQPQHF
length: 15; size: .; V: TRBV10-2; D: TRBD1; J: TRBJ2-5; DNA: TGCGCCAGCAGAGCAGGGGCAGGGGGAGCGGAGACCCAGTACTTC; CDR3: CASRAGAGGAETQYF
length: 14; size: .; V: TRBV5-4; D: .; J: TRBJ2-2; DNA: TGTGCCAGCAGCTCTAATACGAACACCGGGGAGCTGTTTTTT; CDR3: CASSSNTNTGELFF
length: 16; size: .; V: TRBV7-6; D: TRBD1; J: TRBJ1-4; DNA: TGTGCCAGCAGCTTAGGCGAGGCAGGGGGCGTTGGAAAACTGTTTTTT; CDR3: CASSLGEAGGVGKLFF
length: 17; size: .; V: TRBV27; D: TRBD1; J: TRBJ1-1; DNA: TGTGCCAGCAGTTTTTTCTCCCCGGACAGGGGGCATACTGAAGCTTTCTTT; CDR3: CASSFFSPDRGHTEAFF
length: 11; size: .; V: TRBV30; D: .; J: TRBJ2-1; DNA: TGTGCCTGGAGTGTAGCGCTAGAGCAGTTCTTC; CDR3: CAWSVALEQFF
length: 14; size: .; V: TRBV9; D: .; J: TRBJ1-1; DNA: TGTGCCAGCAGCGTAGGTATTATGAACACTGAAGCTTTCTTT; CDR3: CASSVGIMNTEAFF
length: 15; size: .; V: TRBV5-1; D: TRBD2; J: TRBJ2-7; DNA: TGCGCCAGCAGCCCTAGCGGGACGGGTCTCTACGAGCAGTACTTC; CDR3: CASSPSGTGLYEQYF
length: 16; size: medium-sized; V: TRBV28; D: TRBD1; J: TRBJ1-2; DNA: TGTGCCAGCAGTTTATGGGACCGGACAGGGTCGGATGGCTACACCTTC; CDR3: CASSLWDRTGSDGYTF
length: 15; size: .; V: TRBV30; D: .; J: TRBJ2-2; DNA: TGTGCCTGGAGTTTGGGGACATTGAACACCGGGGAGCTGTTTTTT; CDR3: CAWSLGTLNTGELFF
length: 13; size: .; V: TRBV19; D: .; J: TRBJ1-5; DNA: TGTGCCAGTAGTATAGTAATCGATCAGCCCCAGCATTTT; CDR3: CASSIVIDQPQHF
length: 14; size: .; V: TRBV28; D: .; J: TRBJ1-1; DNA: TGTGCCAGCAGTTTGCCCAGGGTGGGCACTGAAGCTTTCTTT; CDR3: CASSLPRVGTEAFF
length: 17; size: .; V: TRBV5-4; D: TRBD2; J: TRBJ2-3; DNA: TGTGCCAGCAGCTACCCCGAGGGGCGGGGGAAGAGAGATACGCAGTATTTT; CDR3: CASSYPEGRGKRDTQYF
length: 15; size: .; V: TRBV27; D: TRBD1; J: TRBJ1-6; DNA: TGTGCCAGCAGCCTGGACAGGATCGGTAATTCACCCCTCCACTTT; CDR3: CASSLDRIGNSPLHF
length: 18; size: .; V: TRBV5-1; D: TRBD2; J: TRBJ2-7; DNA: TGCGCCAGCAGCTTGGTGCCTAGCGGGGGCCCCAGCGCCTACGAGCAGTACTTC; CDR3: CASSLVPSGGPSAYEQYF